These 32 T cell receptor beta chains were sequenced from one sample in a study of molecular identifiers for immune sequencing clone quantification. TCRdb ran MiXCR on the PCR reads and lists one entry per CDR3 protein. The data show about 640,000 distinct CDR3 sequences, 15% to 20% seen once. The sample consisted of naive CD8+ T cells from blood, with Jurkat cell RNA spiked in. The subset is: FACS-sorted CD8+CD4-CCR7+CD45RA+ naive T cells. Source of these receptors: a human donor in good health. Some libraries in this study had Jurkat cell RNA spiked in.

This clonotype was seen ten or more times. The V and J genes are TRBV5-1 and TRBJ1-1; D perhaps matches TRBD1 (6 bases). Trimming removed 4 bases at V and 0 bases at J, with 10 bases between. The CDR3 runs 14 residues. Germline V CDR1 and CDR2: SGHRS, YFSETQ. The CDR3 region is CASSPGALNTEAFF. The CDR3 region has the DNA TGCGCCAGCAGCCCAGGGGCCTTGAACACTGAAGCTTTCTTT.

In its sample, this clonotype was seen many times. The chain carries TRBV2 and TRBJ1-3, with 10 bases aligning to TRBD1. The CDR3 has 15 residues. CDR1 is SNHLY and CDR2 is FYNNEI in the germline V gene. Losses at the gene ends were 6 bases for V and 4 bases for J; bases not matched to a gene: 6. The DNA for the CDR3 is TGTGCCAGCAGAGGCGGGACAGGGGTCGGAAACACCATATATTTT. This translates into CASRGGTGVGNTIYF.

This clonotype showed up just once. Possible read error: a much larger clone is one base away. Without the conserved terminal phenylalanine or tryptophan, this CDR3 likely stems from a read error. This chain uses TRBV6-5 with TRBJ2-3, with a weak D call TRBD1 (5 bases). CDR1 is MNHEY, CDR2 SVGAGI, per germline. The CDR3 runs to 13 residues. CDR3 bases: TGTGCCAGCACGCAGGGTAGCATAGATACGCAGTATCTT. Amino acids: CASTQGSIDTQYL.

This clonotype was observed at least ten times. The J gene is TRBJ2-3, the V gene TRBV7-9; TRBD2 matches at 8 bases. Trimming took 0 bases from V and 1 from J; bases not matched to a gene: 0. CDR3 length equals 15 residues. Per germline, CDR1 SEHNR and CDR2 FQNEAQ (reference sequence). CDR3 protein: CASSLALAGTDTQYF. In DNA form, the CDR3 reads TGTGCCAGCAGCTTAGCACTAGCGGGCACAGATACGCAGTATTTT.

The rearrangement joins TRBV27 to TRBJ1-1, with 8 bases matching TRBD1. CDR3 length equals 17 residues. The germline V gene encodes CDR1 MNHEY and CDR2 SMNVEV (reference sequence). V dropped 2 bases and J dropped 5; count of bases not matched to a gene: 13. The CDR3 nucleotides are TGTGCCAGCAGTTTAGTTCAACCACAGGGGGTTGGTACTGAAGCTTTCTTT. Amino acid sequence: CASSLVQPQGVGTEAFF.

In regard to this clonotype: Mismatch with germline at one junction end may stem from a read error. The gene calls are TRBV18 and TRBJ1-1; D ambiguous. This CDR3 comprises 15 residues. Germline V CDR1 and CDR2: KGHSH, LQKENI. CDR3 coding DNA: TGTGTCAGCTCATTATCAATGGGAGAGAACACTGAAGTTTTCTTT. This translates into CVSSLSMGENTEVFF. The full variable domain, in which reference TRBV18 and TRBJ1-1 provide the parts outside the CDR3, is NAGVMQNPRHLVRRRGQEARLRCSPMKGHSHVYWYRQLPEEGLKFMVYLQKENIIDESGMPKERFSAEFPKEGPSILRIQQVVRGDSAAYFCVSSLSMGENTEVFFGQGTRLTVV.

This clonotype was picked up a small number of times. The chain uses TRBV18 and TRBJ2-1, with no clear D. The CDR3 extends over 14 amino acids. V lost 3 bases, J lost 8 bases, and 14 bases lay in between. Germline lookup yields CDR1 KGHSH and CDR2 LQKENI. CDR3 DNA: TGTGCCAGCTCACCCCGGGTGGGGTTTGATGAGCAGTTCTTC. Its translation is CASSPRVGFDEQFF.

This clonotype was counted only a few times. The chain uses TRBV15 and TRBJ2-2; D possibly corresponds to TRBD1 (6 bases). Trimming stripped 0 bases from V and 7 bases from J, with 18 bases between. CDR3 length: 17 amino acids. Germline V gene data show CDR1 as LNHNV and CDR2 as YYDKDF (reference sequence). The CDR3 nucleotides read TGTGCCACCAGCAGAGATCTCGTGGGGGCTCAGATCGGGGAGCTGTTTTTT. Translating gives CATSRDLVGAQIGELFF.

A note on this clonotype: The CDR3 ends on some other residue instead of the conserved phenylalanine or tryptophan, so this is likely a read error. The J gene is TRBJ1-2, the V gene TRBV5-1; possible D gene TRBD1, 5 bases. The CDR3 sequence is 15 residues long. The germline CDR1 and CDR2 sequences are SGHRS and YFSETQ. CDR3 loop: CASSSVRGTSMGYTL. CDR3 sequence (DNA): TGTGCCAGCAGCTCCGTTCGGGGGACCTCTATGGGCTACACCCTC.

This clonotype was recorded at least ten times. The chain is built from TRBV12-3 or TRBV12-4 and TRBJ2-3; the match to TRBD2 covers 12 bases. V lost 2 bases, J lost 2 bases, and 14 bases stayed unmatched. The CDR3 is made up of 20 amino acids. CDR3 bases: TGTGCCAGCAGTTTACCCTTCGTTCTAGCGGGGGGGAAACTCACAGATACGCAGTATTTT. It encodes CASSLPFVLAGGKLTDTQYF.

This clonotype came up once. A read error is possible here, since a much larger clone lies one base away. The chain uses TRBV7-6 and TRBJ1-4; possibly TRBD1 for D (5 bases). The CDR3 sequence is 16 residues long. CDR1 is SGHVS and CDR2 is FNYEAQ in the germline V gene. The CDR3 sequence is CASSLAPGGTSEKLFF. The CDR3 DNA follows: TGTGCCAGCAGCTTGGCCCCCGGGGGGACTAGTGAAAAACTGTTTTTT.

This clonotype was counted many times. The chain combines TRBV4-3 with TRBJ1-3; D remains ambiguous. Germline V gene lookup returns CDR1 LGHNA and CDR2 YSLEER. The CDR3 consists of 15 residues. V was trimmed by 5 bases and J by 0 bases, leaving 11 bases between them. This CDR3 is CASSVDTSSGNTIYF. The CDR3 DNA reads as TGCGCCAGCAGCGTCGACACTTCCTCTGGAAACACCATATATTTT.

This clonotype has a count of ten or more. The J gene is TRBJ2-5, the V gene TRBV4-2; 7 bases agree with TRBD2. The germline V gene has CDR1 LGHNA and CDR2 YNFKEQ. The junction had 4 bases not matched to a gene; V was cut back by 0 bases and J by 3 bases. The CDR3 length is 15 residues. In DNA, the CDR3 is TGTGCCAGCAGCCAAGAATGGGGAGGGGAAGAGACCCAGTACTTC. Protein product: CASSQEWGGEETQYF.

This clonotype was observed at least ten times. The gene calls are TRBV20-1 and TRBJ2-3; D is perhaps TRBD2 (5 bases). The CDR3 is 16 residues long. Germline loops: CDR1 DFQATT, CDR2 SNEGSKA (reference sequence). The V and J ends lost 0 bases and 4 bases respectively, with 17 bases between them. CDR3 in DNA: TGCAGTGCTAGAGATCTCGTGGGCGGGTCTGCAGATACGCAGTATTTT. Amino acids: CSARDLVGGSADTQYF.

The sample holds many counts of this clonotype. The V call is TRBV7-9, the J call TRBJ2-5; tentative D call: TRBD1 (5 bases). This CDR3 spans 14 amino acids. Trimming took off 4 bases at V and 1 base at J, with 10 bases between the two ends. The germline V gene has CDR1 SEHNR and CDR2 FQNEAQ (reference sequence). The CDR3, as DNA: TGTGCCAGCAGCTCGACAGACGTCCAAGAGACCCAGTACTTC. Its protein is CASSSTDVQETQYF.

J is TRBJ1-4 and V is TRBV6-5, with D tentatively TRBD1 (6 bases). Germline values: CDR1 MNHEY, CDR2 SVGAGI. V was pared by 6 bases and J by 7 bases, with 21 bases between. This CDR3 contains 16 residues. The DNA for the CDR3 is TGTGCCAGCAGCAAACTACGTATACAGGGCATTGAAAAACTGTTTTTT. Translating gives CASSKLRIQGIEKLFF.

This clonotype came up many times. In DNA form, the CDR3 reads TGTGCCAGCAGCTTAGCGTATACAGGGGGTAACGAGCAGTACTTC. Residues: CASSLAYTGGNEQYF. The chain carries TRBV7-2 and TRBJ2-7, with 8 bases fitting TRBD1. The CDR3 extends over 15 amino acids. From germline, CDR1 is SGHTA and CDR2 FQGNSA. V dropped 0 bases and J dropped 5; count of bases not matched to a gene: 6.

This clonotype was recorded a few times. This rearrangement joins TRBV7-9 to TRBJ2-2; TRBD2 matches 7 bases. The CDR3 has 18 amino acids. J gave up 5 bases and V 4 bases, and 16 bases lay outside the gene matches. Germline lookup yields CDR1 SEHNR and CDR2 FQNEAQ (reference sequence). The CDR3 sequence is CASSSPPGTGGTTGELFF. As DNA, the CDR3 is TGTGCCAGCAGCTCACCACCCGGGACGGGAGGAACTACCGGGGAGCTGTTTTTT.

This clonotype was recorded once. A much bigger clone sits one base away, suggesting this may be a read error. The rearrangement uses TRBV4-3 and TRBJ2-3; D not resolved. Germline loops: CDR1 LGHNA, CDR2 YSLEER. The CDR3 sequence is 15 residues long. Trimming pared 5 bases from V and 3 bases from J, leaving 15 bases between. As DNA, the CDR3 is TGCGCCAGCAGCAACCGCATTGAGGCGACAGATACGCAGTATTTT. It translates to CASSNRIEATDTQYF.

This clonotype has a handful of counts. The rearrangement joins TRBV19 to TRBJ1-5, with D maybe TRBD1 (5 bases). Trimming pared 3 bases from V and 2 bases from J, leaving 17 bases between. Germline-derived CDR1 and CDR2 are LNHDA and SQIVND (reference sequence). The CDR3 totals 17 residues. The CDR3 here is CASSITGLGYGNQPQHF. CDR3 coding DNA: TGTGCCAGTAGTATTACAGGATTGGGTTACGGCAATCAGCCCCAGCATTTT.

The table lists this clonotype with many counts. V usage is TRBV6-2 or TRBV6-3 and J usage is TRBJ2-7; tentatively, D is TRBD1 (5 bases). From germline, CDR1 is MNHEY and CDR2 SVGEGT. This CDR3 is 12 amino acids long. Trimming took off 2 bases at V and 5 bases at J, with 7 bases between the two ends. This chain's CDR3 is CASSYTGHEQYF. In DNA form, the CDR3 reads TGTGCCAGCAGTTACACAGGACACGAGCAGTACTTC.

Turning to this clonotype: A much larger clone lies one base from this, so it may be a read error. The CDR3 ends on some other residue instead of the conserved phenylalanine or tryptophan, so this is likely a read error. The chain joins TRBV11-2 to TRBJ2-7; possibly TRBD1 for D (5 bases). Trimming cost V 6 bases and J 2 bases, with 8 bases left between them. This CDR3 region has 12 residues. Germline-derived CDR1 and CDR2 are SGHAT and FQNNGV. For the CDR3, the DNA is TGTGCCAGCAGGACAGATACCTACGAGCAGTACCTC. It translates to CASRTDTYEQYL.

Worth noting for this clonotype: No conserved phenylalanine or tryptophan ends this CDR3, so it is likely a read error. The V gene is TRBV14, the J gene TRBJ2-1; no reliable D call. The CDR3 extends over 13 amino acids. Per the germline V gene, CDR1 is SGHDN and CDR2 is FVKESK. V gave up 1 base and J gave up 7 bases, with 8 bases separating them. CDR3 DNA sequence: TGTGCCAGCAGCCAAGTAGGGCTTAATGAGCAGTTCCTC. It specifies CASSQVGLNEQFL.

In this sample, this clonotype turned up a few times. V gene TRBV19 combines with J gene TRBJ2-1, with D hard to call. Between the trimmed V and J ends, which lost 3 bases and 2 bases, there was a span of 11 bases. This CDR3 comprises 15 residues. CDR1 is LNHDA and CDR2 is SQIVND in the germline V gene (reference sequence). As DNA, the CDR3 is TGTGCCAGTAGTATGTCCCCAGGCACCTACAATGAGCAGTTCTTC. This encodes CASSMSPGTYNEQFF. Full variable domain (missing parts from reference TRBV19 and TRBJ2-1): DGGITQSPKYLFRKEGQNVTLSCEQNLNHDAMYWYRQDPGQGLRLIYYSQIVNDFQKGDIAEGYSVSREKKESFPLTVTSAQKNPTAFYLCASSMSPGTYNEQFFGPGTRLTVL.

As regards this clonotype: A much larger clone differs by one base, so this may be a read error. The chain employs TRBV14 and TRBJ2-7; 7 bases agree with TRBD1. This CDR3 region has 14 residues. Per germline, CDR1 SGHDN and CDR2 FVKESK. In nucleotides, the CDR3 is TGTGCCAGCAGCATGACAGGGAACTCCTACGTGCAGTACTTC. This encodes CASSMTGNSYVQYF.

CDR3 region: CASSAGTALYEQYF. The CDR3 DNA follows: TGTGCCAGCAGTGCCGGGACAGCTTTGTACGAGCAGTACTTC. This sequence joins TRBV12-3 or TRBV12-4 and TRBJ2-7; 7 nucleotides align to TRBD1. This CDR3 has 14 amino acids. V lost 5 bases, J lost 4 bases, and 8 bases stayed unmatched.

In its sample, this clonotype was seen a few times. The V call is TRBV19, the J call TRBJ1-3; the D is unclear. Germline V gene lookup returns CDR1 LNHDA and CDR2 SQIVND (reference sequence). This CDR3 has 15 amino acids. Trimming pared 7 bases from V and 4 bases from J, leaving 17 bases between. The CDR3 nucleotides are TGTGCCAGTATCACCCCGACAACGCAAGGAAACACCATATATTTT. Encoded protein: CASITPTTQGNTIYF.

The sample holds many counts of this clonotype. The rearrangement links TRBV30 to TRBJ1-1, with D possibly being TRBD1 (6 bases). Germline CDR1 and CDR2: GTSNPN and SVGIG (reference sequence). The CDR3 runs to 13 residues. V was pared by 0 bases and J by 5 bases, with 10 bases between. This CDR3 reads CAWSVWGRTEAFF. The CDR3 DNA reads TGTGCCTGGAGTGTCTGGGGGCGGACTGAAGCTTTCTTT.

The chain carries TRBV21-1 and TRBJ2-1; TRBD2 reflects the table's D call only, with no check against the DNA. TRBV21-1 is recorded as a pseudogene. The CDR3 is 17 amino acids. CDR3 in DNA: TGTGCCAGCAGCACAAATAGGGGGACTAGCGGGGCCAATGAGCAGTTCTTC. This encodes CASSTNRGTSGANEQFF.

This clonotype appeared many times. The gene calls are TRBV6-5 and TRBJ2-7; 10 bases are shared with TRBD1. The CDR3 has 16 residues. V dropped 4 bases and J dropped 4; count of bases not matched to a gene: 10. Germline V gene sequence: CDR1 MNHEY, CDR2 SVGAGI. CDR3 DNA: TGTGCCAGCAGTTGGGCCGGGACAGGGGTTCTTTACGAGCAGTACTTC. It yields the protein CASSWAGTGVLYEQYF.

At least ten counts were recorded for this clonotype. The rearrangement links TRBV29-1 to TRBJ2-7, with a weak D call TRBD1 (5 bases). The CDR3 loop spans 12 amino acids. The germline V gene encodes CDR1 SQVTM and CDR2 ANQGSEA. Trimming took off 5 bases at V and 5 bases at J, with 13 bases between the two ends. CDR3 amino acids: CSVTDIGDEQYF. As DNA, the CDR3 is TGCAGCGTTACGGACATCGGAGACGAGCAGTACTTC.

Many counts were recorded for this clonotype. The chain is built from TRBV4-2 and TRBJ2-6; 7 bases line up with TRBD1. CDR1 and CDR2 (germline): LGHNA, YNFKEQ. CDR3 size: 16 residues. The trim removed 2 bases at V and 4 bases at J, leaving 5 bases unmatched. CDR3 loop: CASSQNRGVGANVLTF. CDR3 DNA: TGTGCCAGCAGCCAAAACAGGGGAGTAGGGGCCAACGTCCTGACTTTC.